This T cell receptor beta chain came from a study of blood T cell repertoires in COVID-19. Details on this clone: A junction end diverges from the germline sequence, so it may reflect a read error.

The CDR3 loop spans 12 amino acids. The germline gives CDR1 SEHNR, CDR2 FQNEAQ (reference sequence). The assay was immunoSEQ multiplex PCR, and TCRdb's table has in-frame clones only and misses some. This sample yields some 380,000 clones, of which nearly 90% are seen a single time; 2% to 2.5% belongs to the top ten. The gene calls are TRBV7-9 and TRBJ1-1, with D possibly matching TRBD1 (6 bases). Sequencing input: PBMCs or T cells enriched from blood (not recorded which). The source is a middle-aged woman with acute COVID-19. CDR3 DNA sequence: TGTGCCAGCAGCTGGAACCTTGGACAGACGAGCTTT. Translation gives CASSWNLGQTSF.